Below, one TCR beta chain is given with its context. The antigen is undetermined. Through Arm-PCR of CDR3 regions and iRepertoire HTBI primers, TCR beta libraries were built. TCRdb ran MiXCR on the multiplex PCR reads and lists one entry per CDR3 protein. This table holds about 450,000 distinct CDR3 sequences, 14% found once. These data are taken from a study of regulatory T cells in long-lasting Graves disease. Study-wide findings and caveats: A greater number of public clonotypes (roughly 2,700) was shared by persistent patients than by new patients (around 960).

This CDR3 has 16 residues. Germline V gives CDR1 SGHRS, CDR2 YFSETQ. V was trimmed by 4 bases and J by 3 bases, leaving 18 bases between them. Noted time point: newly diagnosed GD, antithyroid drugs for less than 3 months. Construction of the TCR library relied on RNA isolated from PBMCs. The same specimen was also included in a second study, on T cells in Graves' hyperthyroidism and ophthalmopathy. That source reports: Most clonotypes that expanded in the thyroid above 0.001 also showed up in blood.

The V call is TRBV5-1, the J call TRBJ2-3; D perhaps matches TRBD2 (5 bases). The material was peripheral blood mononuclear cells (PBMCs), obtained at new diagnosis, from a patient treated with antithyroid drugs. The origin of this receptor is a woman in her forties or fifties with Graves disease. CDR3 nucleotide sequence: TGCGCCAGCAGCCAGTCCGCCCGTCGGGAAACAGATACGCAGTATTTT. Residues: CASSQSARRETDTQYF.